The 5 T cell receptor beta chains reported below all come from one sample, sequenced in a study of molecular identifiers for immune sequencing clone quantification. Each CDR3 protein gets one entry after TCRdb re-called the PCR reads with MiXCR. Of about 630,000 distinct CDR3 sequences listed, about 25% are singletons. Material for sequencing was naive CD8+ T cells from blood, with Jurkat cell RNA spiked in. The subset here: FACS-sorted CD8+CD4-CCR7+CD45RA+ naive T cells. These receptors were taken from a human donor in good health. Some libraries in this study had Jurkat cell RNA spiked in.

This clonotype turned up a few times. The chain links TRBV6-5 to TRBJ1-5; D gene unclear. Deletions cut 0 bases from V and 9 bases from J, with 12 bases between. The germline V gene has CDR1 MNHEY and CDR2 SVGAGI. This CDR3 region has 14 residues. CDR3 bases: TGTGCCAGCAGTTACTCGACACTCCTAGGGCCCCAGCATTTT. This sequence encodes CASSYSTLLGPQHF.

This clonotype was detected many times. The CDR3 DNA is TGTGCCAGCAGTTACACCGGGACAGTACTCTATGGCTACACCTTC. Its translation: CASSYTGTVLYGYTF. The chain employs TRBV6-1 and TRBJ1-2; TRBD1 agrees at 7 bases. In germline, CDR1 is MNHNS, CDR2 SASEGT. V was pared by 5 bases and J by 4 bases, with 10 bases of the junction left unmatched. There are 15 residues in the CDR3.

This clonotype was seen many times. The CDR3 here is CASSQDARQTYEQYF. DNA of the CDR3: TGCGCCAGCAGCCAAGATGCGCGCCAGACCTACGAGCAGTACTTC. The chain has TRBV4-3 and TRBJ2-7; D unresolved. Deletions cut 0 bases from V and 2 bases from J, with 11 bases between. Looked up from germline, CDR1 is LGHNA and CDR2 is YSLEER. The CDR3 sequence is 15 residues long.

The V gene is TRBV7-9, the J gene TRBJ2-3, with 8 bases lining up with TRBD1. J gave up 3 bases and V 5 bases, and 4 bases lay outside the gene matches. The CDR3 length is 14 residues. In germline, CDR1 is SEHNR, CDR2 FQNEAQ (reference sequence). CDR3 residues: CASSVGTGTDTQYF. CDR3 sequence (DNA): TGTGCCAGCAGCGTCGGGACAGGAACAGATACGCAGTATTTT.

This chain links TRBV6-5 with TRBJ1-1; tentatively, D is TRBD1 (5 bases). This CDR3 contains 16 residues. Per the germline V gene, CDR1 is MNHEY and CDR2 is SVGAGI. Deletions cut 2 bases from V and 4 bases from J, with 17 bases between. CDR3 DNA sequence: TGTGCCAGCAGTTACAGGGACCTGGGTGTGGGCACTGAAGCTTTCTTT. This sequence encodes CASSYRDLGVGTEAFF.